This passage covers 20 T cell receptor beta chains from one sample sequenced in a study of blood T cell repertoires in COVID-19. Clones were read by immunoSEQ multiplex PCR, and TCRdb kept only the in-frame ones, dropping some. The data hold about 310,000 clones, with 80% to 90% observed a single time. The sequencing input was PBMCs or T cells enriched from blood (not recorded which). The receptors were sampled from a man aged 25-45 years who had recovered from COVID-19.

This clone was observed at least ten times. The rearrangement links TRBV6-5 to TRBJ1-6, with D perhaps TRBD1 (6 bases). This CDR3 region has 15 residues. Trimming took off 6 bases at V and 0 bases at J, with 9 bases between the two ends. CDR1 is MNHEY and CDR2 is SVGAGI in the germline V gene. As DNA, the CDR3 is TGTGCCAGCAGAGGGGGTAGCTCCTATAATTCACCCCTCCACTTT. Protein sequence: CASRGGSSYNSPLHF.

The V gene is TRBV2, the J gene TRBJ2-1; 9 bases map to TRBD1. V lost 4 bases to trimming and J lost 2 bases; unmatched junction nucleotides: 15. The length of the CDR3 is 19 residues. Germline V gives CDR1 SNHLY, CDR2 FYNNEI. The CDR3 region has the DNA TGTGCCAGCAGTGTTTCATCTTGGTTAGGACAGGGGACCTACAATGAGCAGTTCTTC. Its translation: CASSVSSWLGQGTYNEQFF.

V gene TRBV7-9 combines with J gene TRBJ2-1, with 10 positions matching TRBD2. V gave up 10 bases and J gave up 7 bases; unmatched junction bases: 4. CDR1 and CDR2 (germline): SEHNR, FQNEAQ (reference sequence). This CDR3 spans 12 amino acids. The CDR3, as DNA: TGTGCCACCAAGACTAGCGGGAATGAGCAGTTCTTC. Protein: CATKTSGNEQFF.

The chain is built from TRBV29-1 and TRBJ2-3, with 9 bases matching TRBD2. This CDR3 spans 16 amino acids. Germline trimming cut 7 bases from V and 3 bases from J; bases unmatched to any gene: 14. Germline-derived CDR1 and CDR2 are SQVTM and ANQGSEA. This CDR3 reads CSESGGGAAGTDTQYF. The DNA of the CDR3 is TGCAGCGAGAGCGGCGGGGGGGCTGCCGGAACAGATACGCAGTATTTT.

The V gene is TRBV6-2 or TRBV6-3, the J gene TRBJ2-6, with TRBD1 identical over 9 bases. The junction had 8 bases not matched to a gene; V was cut back by 5 bases and J by 0 bases. Germline lookup yields CDR1 MNHEY and CDR2 SVGEGT. CDR3 size: 18 residues. CDR3 protein: CASSRSGTGLSGANVLTF. CDR3 coding DNA: TGTGCCAGCAGTAGATCCGGGACAGGGCTCTCTGGGGCCAACGTCCTGACTTTC.

V gene TRBV2 combines with J gene TRBJ1-1; D unclear. Germline CDR1 is SNHLY and CDR2 is FYNNEI. With 8 bases removed from V and 1 base from J, the gap between germline ends came to 8 bases. The CDR3 is 12 amino acids. The CDR3 loop reads CASFPGNTEAFF. The CDR3 DNA reads TGTGCCAGCTTTCCCGGGAACACTGAAGCTTTCTTT.

The chain has TRBV29-1 and TRBJ1-6; the D gene is possibly TRBD1 (6 bases). V lost 5 bases, J lost 10 bases, and 15 bases lay in between. The CDR3 totals 13 residues. Germline lookup yields CDR1 SQVTM and CDR2 ANQGSEA. CDR3 bases: TGCAGCGTTCAGACAGGTCGGTCCTCACCCCTCCACTTT. It is translated as CSVQTGRSSPLHF.

V is TRBV7-2 and J is TRBJ1-2, with TRBD1 matching 9 bases. Germline loops: CDR1 SGHTA, CDR2 FQGNSA. With 5 bases clipped from V and 5 bases from J, the junction kept 6 bases outside the gene matches. This CDR3 spans 14 amino acids. The CDR3 coding sequence is TGTGCCAGCAGCCGGGACAGGGTTCTGTATGGCTACACCTTC. This encodes CASSRDRVLYGYTF. The entire variable domain, with the rest obtained from reference TRBV7-2 and TRBJ1-2, is as follows: GAGVSQSPSNKVTEKGKDVELRCDPISGHTALYWYRQSLGQGLEFLIYFQGNSAPDKSGLPSDRFSAERTGGSVSTLTIQRTQQEDSAVYLCASSRDRVLYGYTFGSGTRLTVV.

This clone was counted a single time. The germline gene is not matched at one end of the junction; a read error may be the cause. This chain links TRBV6-5 with TRBJ1-5; TRBD1 might be the D (6 bases). Germline V gene data show CDR1 as MNHEY and CDR2 as SVGAGI. The CDR3 totals 16 residues. The CDR3 loop reads CASRYSGADHNQPQHF. Here the CDR3 DNA reads TGTGCCAGCAGGTACTCGGGGGCGGACCACAATCAGCCCCAGCATTTT.

This chain connects TRBV5-6 to TRBJ2-3, with D perhaps matching TRBD1 (7 bases). CDR1 is SGHDT and CDR2 is YYEEEE in the germline V gene. This CDR3 has 15 amino acids. Trimming took off 2 bases at V and 0 bases at J, with 10 bases between the two ends. CDR3 nucleotide sequence: TGTGCCAGCAGCTTCGCAGGGGGGAGCACAGATACGCAGTATTTT. It is translated as CASSFAGGSTDTQYF.

The chain links TRBV6-1 to TRBJ1-1; maybe TRBD1 (6 bases). Per germline, CDR1 MNHNS and CDR2 SASEGT. V was trimmed by 4 bases and J by 1 base, leaving 16 bases between them. This CDR3 has 16 amino acids. CDR3 amino acids: CASSGWSRTANTEAFF. The CDR3 DNA reads as TGTGCCAGCAGTGGTTGGTCCCGGACAGCGAACACTGAAGCTTTCTTT.

The rearrangement links TRBV2 to TRBJ2-5; possible D gene TRBD1, 5 bases. The germline gives CDR1 SNHLY, CDR2 FYNNEI. V was cut by 3 bases and J by 5 bases, with 13 bases left in between. CDR3 length: 14 residues. The CDR3 loop reads CASSEARARETQYF. The CDR3 DNA follows: TGTGCCAGCAGTGAGGCCAGGGCGAGGGAGACCCAGTACTTC.

J is TRBJ1-5 and V is TRBV21-1; the table's D call TRBD1 went unverified against the DNA. TRBV21-1 is deemed a pseudogene. There are 14 residues in the CDR3. As DNA, the CDR3 is TGTGCCAGCAGCAAAGTTATTCAGGGCGGGCCCCAGCATTTT. Its translation: CASSKVIQGGPQHF.

This clone was observed a few times. V is TRBV5-5 and J is TRBJ1-2; 10 bases match TRBD1. V was pared by 2 bases and J by 5 bases, with 3 bases of the junction left unmatched. CDR1 is SGHKS, CDR2 YYEKEE, per germline (reference sequence). This CDR3 is built from 14 residues. CDR3 DNA sequence: TGTGCCAGCAGCTTTGGGACAGGGGAATATGGCTACACCTTC. Translating gives CASSFGTGEYGYTF.

This clone has just one count. The germline gene is not matched at one end of the junction; a read error may be the cause. The V call is TRBV7-7, the J call TRBJ2-5; 7 bases agree with TRBD2. The CDR3 is made up of 15 amino acids. CDR1 is SSHAT and CDR2 is FNYEAQ in the germline V gene (reference sequence). The CDR3 nucleotides are TGTGCTAGCAGCTTAGGGGTTCAGGGAGGGGAGACCCAGTACTTC. Translating it yields CASSLGVQGGETQYF. The whole variable domain, remainder taken from reference TRBV7-7 and TRBJ2-5, is GAGVSQSPRYKVTKRGQDVTLRCDPISSHATLYWYQQALGQGPEFLTYFNYEAQPDKSGLPSDRFSAERPEGSISTLTIQRTEQRDSAMYRCASSLGVQGGETQYFGPGTRLLVL.

With respect to this clone: A clone one base away is much larger, so this may be a read error. CDR3 in amino acids: CASSPGLAGYNEQFF. In DNA form, the CDR3 reads TGTGCCAGCAGCCCGGGACTAGCGGGGTACAATGAGCAGTTCTTC. The chain links TRBV5-4 to TRBJ2-1; 13 bases align to TRBD2. The CDR3 sequence is 15 residues long. Germline CDR1 is SGHNT and CDR2 is YYREEE (reference sequence). V shed 4 bases and J 4 bases; nucleotides not matched to a gene: 2.

The chain employs TRBV9 and TRBJ2-6; a possible D gene is TRBD2 (6 bases). Trimming pared 0 bases from V and 0 bases from J, leaving 10 bases between. Germline CDR1 SGDLS, CDR2 YYNGEE. This CDR3 has 17 residues. The DNA of the CDR3 is TGTGCCAGCAGCGTAGCTTTGGAGGGCTCTGGGGCCAACGTCCTGACTTTC. Amino acids: CASSVALEGSGANVLTF.

The chain links TRBV4-1 to TRBJ2-4; tentatively, D is TRBD1 (6 bases). The CDR3 contains 14 residues. Between the trimmed V and J ends, which lost 4 bases and 8 bases, there was a span of 15 bases. Germline values: CDR1 MGHRA, CDR2 YSYEKL. CDR3 residues: CASSLFGEGDIQYF. The CDR3 DNA is TGCGCCAGCAGCCTTTTCGGTGAGGGGGACATTCAGTACTTC.

This clone was seen a handful of times. The rearrangement links TRBV30 to TRBJ2-3; 9 nucleotides line up with TRBD2. CDR3 size: 16 residues. Germline CDR1 is GTSNPN and CDR2 is SVGIG (reference sequence). Unmatched junction bases numbered 4, after V lost 0 bases and J lost 0 bases. The CDR3 here is CAWSVQGLASTDTQYF. In DNA, the CDR3 is TGTGCCTGGAGTGTACAGGGACTAGCCAGCACAGATACGCAGTATTTT.

This chain uses TRBV19 with TRBJ1-2; D gene ambiguous. Germline CDR1 reads LNHDA; CDR2 reads SQIVND (reference sequence). With 6 bases removed from V and 2 bases from J, the gap between germline ends came to 25 bases. The length of the CDR3 is 18 residues. The CDR3 protein is CASSPSGVRGSVNYGYTF. CDR3 in DNA: TGTGCCAGTAGCCCTTCGGGAGTGAGAGGTTCGGTGAACTATGGCTACACCTTC.